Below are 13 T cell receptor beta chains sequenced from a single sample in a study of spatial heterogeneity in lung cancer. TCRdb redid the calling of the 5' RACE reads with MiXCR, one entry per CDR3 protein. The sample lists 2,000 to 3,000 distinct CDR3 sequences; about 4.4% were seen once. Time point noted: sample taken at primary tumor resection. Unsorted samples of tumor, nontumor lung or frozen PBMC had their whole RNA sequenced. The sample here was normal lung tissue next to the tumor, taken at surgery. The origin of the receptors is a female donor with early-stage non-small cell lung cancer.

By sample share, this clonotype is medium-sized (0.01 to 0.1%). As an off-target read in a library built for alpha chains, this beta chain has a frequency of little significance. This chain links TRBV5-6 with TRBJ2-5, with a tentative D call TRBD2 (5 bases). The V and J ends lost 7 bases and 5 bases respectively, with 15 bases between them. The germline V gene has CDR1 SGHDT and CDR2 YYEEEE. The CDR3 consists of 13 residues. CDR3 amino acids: CASEEGAQETQYF. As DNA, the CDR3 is TGTGCCAGCGAAGAGGGAGCTCAGGAGACCCAGTACTTC.

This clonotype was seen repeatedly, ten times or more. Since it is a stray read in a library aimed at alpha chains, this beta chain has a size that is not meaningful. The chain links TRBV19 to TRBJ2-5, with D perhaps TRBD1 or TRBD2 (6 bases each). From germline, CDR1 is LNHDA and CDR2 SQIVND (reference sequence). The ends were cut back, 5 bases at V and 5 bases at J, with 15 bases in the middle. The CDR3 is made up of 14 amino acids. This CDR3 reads CASSFSGAGETQYF. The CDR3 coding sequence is TGTGCCAGTAGTTTCTCGGGGGCCGGTGAGACCCAGTACTTC.

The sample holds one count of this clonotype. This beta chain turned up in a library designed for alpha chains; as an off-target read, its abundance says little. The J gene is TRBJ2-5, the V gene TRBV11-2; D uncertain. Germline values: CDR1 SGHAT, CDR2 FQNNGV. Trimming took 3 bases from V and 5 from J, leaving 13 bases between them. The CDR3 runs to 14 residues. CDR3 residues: CASSFDGVRETQYF. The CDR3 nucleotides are TGTGCCAGCAGCTTTGATGGTGTTCGCGAGACCCAGTACTTC.

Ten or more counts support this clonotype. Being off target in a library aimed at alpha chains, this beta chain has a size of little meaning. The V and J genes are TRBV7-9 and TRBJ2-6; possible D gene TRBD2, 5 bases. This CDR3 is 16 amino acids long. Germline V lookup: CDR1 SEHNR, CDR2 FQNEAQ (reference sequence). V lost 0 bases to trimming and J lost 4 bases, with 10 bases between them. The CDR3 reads CASSLAAAAGANVLTF. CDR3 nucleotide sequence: TGTGCCAGCAGCTTAGCGGCAGCGGCAGGGGCCAACGTCCTGACTTTC.

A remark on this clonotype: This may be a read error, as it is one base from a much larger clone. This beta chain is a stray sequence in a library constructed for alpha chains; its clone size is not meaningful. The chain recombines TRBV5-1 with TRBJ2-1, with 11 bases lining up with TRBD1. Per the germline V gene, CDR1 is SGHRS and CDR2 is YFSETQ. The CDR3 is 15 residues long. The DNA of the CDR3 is TGCGCCAGCAGCTCCGGACAGGGGGCCTACAATGAGCTGTTCTTC. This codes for CASSSGQGAYNELFF.

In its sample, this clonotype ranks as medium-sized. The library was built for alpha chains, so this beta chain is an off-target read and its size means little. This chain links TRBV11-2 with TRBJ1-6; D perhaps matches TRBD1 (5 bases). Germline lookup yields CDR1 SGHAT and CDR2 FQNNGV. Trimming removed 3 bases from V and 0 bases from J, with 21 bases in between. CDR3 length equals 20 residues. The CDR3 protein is CASSLAPPQGYGSYNSPLHF. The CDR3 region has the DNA TGTGCCAGCAGCTTGGCTCCACCTCAGGGATATGGCTCCTATAATTCACCCCTCCACTTT.

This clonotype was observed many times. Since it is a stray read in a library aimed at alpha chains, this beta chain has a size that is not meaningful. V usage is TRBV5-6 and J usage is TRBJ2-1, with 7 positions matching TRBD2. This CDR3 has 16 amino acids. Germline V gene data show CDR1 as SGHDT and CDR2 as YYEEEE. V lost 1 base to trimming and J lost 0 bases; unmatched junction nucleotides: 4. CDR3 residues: CASSLSGTGSYNEQFF. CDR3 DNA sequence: TGTGCCAGCAGCTTGAGCGGGACGGGCTCCTACAATGAGCAGTTCTTC.

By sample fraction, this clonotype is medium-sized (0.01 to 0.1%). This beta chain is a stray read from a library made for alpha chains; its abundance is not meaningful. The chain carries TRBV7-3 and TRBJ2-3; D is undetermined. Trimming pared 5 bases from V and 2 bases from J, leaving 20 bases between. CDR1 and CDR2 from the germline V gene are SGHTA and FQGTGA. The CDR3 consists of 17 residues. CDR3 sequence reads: CASSPFLALTVTDTQYF. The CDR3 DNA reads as TGTGCCAGCAGCCCGTTCCTGGCGCTTACTGTCACAGATACGCAGTATTTT.

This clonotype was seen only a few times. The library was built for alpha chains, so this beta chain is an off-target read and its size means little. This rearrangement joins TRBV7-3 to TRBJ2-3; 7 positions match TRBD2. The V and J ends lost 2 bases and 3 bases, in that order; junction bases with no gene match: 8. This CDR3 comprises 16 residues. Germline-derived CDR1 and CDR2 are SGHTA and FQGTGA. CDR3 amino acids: CASSLVGREWTDTQYF. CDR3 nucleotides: TGTGCCAGCAGCTTAGTGGGGCGGGAGTGGACAGATACGCAGTATTTT.

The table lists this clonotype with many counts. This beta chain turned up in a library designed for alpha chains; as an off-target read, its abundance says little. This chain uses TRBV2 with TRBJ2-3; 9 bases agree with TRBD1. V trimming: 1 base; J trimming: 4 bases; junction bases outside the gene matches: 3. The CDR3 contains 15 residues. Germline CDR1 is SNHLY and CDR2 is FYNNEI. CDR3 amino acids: CASSEGGQGSDTQYF. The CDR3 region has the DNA TGTGCCAGCAGTGAAGGGGGACAGGGCTCAGATACGCAGTATTTT.

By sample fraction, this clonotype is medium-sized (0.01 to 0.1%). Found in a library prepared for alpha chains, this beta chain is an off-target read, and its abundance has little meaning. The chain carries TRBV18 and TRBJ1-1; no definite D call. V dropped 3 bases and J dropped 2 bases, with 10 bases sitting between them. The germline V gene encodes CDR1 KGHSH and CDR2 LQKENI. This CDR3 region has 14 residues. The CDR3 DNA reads TGTGCCAGCTCACCGCCGACGGGCAACACTGAAGCTTTCTTT. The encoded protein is CASSPPTGNTEAFF.

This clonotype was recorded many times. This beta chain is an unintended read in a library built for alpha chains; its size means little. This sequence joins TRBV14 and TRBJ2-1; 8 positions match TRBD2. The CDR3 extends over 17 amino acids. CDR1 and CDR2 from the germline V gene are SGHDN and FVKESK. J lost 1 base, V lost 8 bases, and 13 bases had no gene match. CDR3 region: CASARGTGLVSYNEQFF. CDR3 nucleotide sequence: TGTGCCAGCGCCAGAGGAACGGGACTAGTGTCCTACAATGAGCAGTTCTTC.

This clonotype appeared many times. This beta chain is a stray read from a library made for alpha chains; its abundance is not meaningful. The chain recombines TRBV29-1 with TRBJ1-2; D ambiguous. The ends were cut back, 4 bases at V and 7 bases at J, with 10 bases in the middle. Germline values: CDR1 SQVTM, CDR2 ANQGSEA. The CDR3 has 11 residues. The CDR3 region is CSVVKSTGYTF. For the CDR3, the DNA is TGCAGCGTTGTGAAGAGTACTGGCTACACCTTC.